This TCR beta chain derives from a study of TIL therapy for anti-PD-1-resistant metastatic lung cancer. The libraries were made with immunoSEQ v3. Data came from immunoSEQ multiplex PCR; TCRdb stores just in-frame clones and leaves some out. The table records 95,000 or so clones, roughly 65% of them present only once. Time point defined: pre-treatment sample, taken before nivolumab and TIL therapy. Pleural nodules or supraclavicular lymph nodes made up most of the excised metastases sampled. The sequencing here drew on tumor tissue, taken at baseline. The source of this sequence is a person aged 25-79 years with non-small cell lung cancer.

The CDR3 region is CASSQDRPDLNSPLHF. The CDR3 region has the DNA TGCGCCAGCAGCCAAGATAGACCCGACCTCAATTCACCCCTCCACTTT. The rearrangement links TRBV4-3 to TRBJ1-6, with D unclear. Germline V gene sequence: CDR1 LGHNA, CDR2 YSLEER. Trimming removed 0 bases from V and 7 bases from J, with 13 bases in between. The CDR3 spans 16 residues.